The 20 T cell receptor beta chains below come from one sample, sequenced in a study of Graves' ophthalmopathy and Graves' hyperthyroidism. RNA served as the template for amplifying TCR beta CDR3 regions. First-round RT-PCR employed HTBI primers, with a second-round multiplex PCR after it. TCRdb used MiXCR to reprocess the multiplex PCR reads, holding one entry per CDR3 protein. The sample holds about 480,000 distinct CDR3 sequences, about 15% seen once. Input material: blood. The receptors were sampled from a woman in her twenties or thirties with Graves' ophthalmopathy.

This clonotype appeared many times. CDR3 protein: CAWSVPVLAGDTGELFF. CDR3 nucleotides: TGTGCCTGGAGTGTACCGGTGCTAGCGGGAGACACCGGGGAGCTGTTTTTT. The rearrangement uses TRBV30 and TRBJ2-2; 10 bases fit TRBD2. Germline lookup yields CDR1 GTSNPN and CDR2 SVGIG (reference sequence). V dropped 0 bases and J dropped 3; count of bases not matched to a gene: 7. This CDR3 is built from 17 residues.

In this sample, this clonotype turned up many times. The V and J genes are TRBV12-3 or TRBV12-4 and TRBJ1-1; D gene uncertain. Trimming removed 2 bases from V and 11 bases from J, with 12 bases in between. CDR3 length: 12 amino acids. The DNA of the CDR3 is TGTGCCAGCAGTTTAAGTCCCGATTACGCTTTCTTT. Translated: CASSLSPDYAFF.

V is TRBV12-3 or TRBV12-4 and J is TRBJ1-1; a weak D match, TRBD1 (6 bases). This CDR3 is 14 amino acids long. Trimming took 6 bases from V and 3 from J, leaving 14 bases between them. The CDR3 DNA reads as TGTGCCAGCAGAGGGGGTCGCAGGTACACTGAAGCTTTCTTT. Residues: CASRGGRRYTEAFF.

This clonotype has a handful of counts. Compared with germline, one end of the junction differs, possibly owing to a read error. CDR3 in amino acids: CASSQDPSQGTVNIKYF. CDR3 bases: TGTGCCAGCAGCCAAGACCCCTCACAGGGGACCGTAAACATTAAGTACTTC. J is TRBJ2-4 and V is TRBV4-2; 7 bases agree with TRBD1. The CDR3 is made up of 17 amino acids. The germline gives CDR1 LGHNA, CDR2 YNFKEQ.

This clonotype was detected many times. Written as DNA, the CDR3 is TGTGCCAGCAGTTGGACGGGGGCGACCGGGGAGCTGTTTTTT. It specifies CASSWTGATGELFF. The chain joins TRBV27 to TRBJ2-2; possibly TRBD1 or TRBD2 for D (6 bases each). The CDR3 runs 14 residues. The V and J ends lost 4 bases and 5 bases respectively, with 11 bases between them. Germline-derived CDR1 and CDR2 are MNHEY and SMNVEV (reference sequence).

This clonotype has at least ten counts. The CDR3: CASEGIRWTGELFF. CDR3 DNA sequence: TGTGCCAGCGAGGGGATCAGATGGACCGGGGAGCTGTTTTTT. V usage is TRBV28 and J usage is TRBJ2-2; the D call may be TRBD1 or TRBD2 (5 bases each). This CDR3 has 14 amino acids. The germline V gene has CDR1 MDHEN and CDR2 SYDVKM. Trimming removed 8 bases at V and 5 bases at J, with 15 bases between.

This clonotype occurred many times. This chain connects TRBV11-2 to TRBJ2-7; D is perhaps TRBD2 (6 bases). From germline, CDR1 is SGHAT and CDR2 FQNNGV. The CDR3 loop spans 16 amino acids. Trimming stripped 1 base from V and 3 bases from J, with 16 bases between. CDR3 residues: CASSLASSEVHYEQYF. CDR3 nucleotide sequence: TGTGCCAGCAGCTTAGCATCTAGCGAGGTGCACTACGAGCAGTACTTC.

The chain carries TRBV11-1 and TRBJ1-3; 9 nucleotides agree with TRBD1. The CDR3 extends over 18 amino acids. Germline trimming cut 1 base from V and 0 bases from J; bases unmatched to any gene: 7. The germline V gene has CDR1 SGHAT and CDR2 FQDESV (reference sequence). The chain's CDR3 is CASSLDLDRGSSGNTIYF. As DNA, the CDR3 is TGTGCCAGCAGCTTAGATCTGGACAGGGGATCCTCTGGAAACACCATATATTTT.

CDR3 residues: CSAPLTGASASTDTQYF. CDR3 bases: TGCAGTGCCCCCTTGACAGGGGCCTCCGCTAGCACAGATACGCAGTATTTT. The chain is built from TRBV20-1 and TRBJ2-3; 8 bases map to TRBD1. Germline V CDR1 and CDR2: DFQATT, SNEGSKA (reference sequence). The J segment lost 0 bases and the V segment lost 6 bases, leaving 14 bases of the junction unmatched. The CDR3 is 17 residues long.

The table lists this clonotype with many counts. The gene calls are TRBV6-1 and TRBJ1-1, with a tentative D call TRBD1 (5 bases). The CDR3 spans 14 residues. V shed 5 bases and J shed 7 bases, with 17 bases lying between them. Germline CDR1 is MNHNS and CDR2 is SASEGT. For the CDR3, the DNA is TGTGCCAGCAGTCCCACTCCGGACACTTTTGAAGCTTTCTTT. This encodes CASSPTPDTFEAFF.

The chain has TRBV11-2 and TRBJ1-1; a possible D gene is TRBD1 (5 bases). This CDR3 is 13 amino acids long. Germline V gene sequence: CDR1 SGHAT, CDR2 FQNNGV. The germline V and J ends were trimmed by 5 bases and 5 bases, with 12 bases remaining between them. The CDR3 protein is CASSQIRETEAFF. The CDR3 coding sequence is TGTGCCAGCAGCCAAATCAGGGAGACTGAAGCTTTCTTT.

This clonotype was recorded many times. The CDR3 region is CASNSGRDNSPLHF. In nucleotides, the CDR3 is TGTGCCAGCAATTCAGGGCGGGATAATTCACCCCTCCACTTT. The V and J genes are TRBV6-2 or TRBV6-3 and TRBJ1-6, with D perhaps matching TRBD1 (5 bases). Germline CDR1 MNHEY, CDR2 SVGEGT. There are 14 residues in the CDR3. V dropped 7 bases and J dropped 5 bases, with 12 bases sitting between them.

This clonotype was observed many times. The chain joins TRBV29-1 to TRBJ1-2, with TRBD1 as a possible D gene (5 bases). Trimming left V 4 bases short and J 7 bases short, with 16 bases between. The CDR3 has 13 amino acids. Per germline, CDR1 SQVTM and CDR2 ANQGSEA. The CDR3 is CSVGTPGRSGYTF. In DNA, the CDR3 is TGCAGCGTTGGTACCCCGGGGCGGAGTGGCTACACCTTC. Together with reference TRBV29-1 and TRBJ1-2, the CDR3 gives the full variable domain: SAVISQKPSRDICQRGTSLTIQCQVDSQVTMMFWYRQQPGQSLTLIATANQGSEATYESGFVIDKFPISRPNLTFSTLTVSNMSPEDSSIYLCSVGTPGRSGYTFGSGTRLTVV.

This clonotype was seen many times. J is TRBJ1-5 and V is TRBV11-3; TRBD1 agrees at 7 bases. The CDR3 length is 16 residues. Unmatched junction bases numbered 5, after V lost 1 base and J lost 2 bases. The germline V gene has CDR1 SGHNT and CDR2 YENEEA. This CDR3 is CASSLGQGVGNQPQHF. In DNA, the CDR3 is TGTGCCAGCAGCTTAGGACAGGGCGTGGGCAATCAGCCCCAGCATTTT.

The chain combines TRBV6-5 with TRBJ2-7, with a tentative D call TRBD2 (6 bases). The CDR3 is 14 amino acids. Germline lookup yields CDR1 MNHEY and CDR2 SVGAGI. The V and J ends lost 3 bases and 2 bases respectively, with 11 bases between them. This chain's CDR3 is CASSYFGGTYEQYF. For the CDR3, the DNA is TGTGCCAGCAGTTATTTCGGGGGAACCTACGAGCAGTACTTC.

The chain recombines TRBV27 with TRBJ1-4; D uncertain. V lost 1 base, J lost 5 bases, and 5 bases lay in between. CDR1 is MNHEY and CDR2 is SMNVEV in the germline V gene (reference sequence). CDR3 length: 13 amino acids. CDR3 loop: CASSLLGNEKLFF. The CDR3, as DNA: TGTGCCAGCAGTTTATTGGGGAATGAAAAACTGTTTTTT.

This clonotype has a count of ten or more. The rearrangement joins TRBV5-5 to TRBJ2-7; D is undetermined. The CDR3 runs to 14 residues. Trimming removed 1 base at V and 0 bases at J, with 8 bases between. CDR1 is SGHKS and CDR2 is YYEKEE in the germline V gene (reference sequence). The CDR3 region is CASSLMWSSYEQYF. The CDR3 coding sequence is TGTGCCAGCAGCTTGATGTGGAGCTCCTACGAGCAGTACTTC. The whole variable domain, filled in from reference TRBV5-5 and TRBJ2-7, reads DAGVTQSPTHLIKTRGQQVTLRCSPISGHKSVSWYQQVLGQGPQFIFQYYEKEERGRGNFPDRFSARQFPNYSSELNVNALLLGDSALYLCASSLMWSSYEQYFGPGTRLTVT.

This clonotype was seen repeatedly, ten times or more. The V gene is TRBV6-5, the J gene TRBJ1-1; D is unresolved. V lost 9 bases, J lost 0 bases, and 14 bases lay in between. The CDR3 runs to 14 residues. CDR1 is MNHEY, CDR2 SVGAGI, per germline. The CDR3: CASRRTQVNTEAFF. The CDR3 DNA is TGTGCCAGTCGCCGTACTCAGGTGAACACTGAAGCTTTCTTT.

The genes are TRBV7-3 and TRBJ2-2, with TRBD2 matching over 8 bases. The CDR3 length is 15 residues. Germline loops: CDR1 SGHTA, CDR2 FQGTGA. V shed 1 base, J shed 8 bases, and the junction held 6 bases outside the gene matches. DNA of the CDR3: TGTGCCAGCAGCTTAAACTCAGCGGGGGTAGGGGAGCTGTTTTTT. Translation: CASSLNSAGVGELFF. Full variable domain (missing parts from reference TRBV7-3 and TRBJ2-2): GAGVSQTPSNKVTEKGKYVELRCDPISGHTALYWYRQSLGQGPEFLIYFQGTGAADDSGLPNDRFFAVRPEGSVSTLKIQRTERGDSAVYLCASSLNSAGVGELFFGEGSRLTVL.

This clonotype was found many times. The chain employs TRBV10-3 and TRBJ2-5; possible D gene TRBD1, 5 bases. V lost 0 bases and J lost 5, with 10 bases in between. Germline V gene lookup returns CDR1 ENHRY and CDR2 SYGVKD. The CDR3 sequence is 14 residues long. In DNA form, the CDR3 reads TGTGCCATCAGTGAGTCTAGGGCAGGGGAGACCCAGTACTTC. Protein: CAISESRAGETQYF.